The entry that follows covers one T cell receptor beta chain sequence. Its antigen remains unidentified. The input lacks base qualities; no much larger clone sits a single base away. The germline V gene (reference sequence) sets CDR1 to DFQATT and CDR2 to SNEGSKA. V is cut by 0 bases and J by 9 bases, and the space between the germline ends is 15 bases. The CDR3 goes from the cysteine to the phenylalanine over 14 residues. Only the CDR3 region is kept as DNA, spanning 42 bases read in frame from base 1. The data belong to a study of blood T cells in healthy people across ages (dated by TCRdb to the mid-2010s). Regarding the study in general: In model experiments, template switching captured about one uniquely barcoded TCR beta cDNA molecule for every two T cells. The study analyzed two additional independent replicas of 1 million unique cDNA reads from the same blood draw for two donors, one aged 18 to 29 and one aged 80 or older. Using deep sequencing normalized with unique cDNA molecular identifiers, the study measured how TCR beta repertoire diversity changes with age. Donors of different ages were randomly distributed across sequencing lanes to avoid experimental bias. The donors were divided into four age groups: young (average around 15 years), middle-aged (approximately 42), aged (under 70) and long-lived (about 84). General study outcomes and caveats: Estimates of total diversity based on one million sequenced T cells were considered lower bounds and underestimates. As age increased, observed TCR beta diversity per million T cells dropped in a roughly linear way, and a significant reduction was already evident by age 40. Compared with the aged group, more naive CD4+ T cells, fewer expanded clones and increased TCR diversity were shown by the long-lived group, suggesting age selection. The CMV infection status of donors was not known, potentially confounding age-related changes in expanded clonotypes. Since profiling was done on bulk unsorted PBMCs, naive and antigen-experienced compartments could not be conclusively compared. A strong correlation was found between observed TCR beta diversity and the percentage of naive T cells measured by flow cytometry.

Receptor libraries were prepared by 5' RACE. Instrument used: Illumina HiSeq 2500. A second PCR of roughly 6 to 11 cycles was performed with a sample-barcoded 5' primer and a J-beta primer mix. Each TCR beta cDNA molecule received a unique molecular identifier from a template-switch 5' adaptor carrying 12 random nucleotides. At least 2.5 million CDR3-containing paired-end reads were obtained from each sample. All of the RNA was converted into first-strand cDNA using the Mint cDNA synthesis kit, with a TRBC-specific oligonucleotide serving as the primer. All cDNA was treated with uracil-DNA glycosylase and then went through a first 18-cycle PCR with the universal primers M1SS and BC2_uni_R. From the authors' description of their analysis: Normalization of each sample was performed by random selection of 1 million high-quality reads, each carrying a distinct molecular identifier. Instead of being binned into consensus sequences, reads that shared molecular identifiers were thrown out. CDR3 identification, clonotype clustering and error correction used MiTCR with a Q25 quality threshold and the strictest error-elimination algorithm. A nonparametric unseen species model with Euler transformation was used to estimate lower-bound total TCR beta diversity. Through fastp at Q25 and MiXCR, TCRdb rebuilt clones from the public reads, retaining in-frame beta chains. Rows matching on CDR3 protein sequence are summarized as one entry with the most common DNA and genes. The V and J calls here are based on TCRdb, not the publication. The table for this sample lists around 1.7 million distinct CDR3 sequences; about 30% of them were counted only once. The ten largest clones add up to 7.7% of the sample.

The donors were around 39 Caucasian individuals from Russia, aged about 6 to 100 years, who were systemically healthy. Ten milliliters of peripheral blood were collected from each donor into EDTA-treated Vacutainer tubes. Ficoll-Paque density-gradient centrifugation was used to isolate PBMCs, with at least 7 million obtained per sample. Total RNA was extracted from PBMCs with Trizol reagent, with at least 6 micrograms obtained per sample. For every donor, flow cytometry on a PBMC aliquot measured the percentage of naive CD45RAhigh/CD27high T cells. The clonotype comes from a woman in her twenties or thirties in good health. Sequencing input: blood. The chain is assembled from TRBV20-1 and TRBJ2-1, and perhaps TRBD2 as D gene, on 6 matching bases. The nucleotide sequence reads TGCAGTGCTAGAGATTGGAGGGCTGCTGGTGAGCAGTTCTTC. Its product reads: CSARDWRAAGEQFF.